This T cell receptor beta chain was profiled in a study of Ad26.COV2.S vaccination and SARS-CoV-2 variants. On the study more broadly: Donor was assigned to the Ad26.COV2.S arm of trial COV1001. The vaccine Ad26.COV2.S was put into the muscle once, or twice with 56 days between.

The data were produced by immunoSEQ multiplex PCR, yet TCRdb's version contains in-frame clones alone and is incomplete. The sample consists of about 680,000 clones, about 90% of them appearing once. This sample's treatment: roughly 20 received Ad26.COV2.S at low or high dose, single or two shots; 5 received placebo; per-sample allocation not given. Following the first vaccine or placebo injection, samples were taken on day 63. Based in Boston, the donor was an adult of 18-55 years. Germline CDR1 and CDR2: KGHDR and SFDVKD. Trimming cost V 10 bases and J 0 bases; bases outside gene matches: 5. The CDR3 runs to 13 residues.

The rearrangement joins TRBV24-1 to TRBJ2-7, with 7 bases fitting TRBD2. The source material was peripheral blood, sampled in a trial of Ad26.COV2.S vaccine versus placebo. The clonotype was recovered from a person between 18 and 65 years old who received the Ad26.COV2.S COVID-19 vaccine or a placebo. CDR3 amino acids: CATNSGYSYEQYF. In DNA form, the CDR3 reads TGTGCCACAAATAGCGGGTACTCCTACGAGCAGTACTTC.